Below are 19 T cell receptor beta chains sequenced from a single sample in a study of T-cell memory formation after mild COVID-19. One entry per CDR3 protein, called by TCRdb with MiXCR from the 5' RACE reads. The table shows roughly 350,000 distinct CDR3 sequences, with roughly an eighth occurring only once. Sequenced input: PBMCs or a T cell subset sorted from them (not recorded which). These receptors came from a young man who had mild COVID-19 (a few samples of this study predate the infection). Cell type and time point are not known.

Concerning this clonotype itself: Germline and junction disagree at one end, which may indicate a read error. The chain employs TRBV5-1 and TRBJ1-2; 9 nucleotides align to TRBD1. The CDR3 extends over 13 amino acids. Germline V gives CDR1 SGHRS, CDR2 YFSETQ. The DNA for the CDR3 is TGCGCCAGCAGCTTAACGGGGACAGGGCCAGTCCTCTTC. As protein: CASSLTGTGPVLF.

The chain employs TRBV7-3 and TRBJ2-3; perhaps TRBD2 as D (7 bases). CDR1 is SGHTA, CDR2 FQGTGA, per germline. The V gene lost 4 bases and the J gene lost 5 bases, with 13 bases spanning the gap. This CDR3 has 14 amino acids. CDR3 nucleotide sequence: TGTGCCAGCAGCTCCCAGGGGAGGGGAGATACGCAGTATTTT. As protein: CASSSQGRGDTQYF. The complete variable domain, with remaining parts taken from reference TRBV7-3 and TRBJ2-3, reads GAGVSQTPSNKVTEKGKYVELRCDPISGHTALYWYRQSLGQGPEFLIYFQGTGAADDSGLPNDRFFAVRPEGSVSTLKIQRTERGDSAVYLCASSSQGRGDTQYFGPGTRLTVL.

V and J are TRBV29-1 and TRBJ2-1; 7 bases line up with TRBD2. The germline gives CDR1 SQVTM, CDR2 ANQGSEA. J gave up 8 bases and V 6 bases, and 7 bases lay outside the gene matches. The CDR3 runs 12 residues. This CDR3 reads CSVSLARDEQFF. The CDR3 DNA sequence: TGCAGCGTGTCACTAGCGCGGGATGAGCAGTTCTTC.

This clonotype has only a few counts. The chain couples TRBV7-9 to TRBJ2-2; D is ambiguous. The CDR3 has 11 residues. The V end was cut by 6 bases, the J end by 5 bases, with 4 bases between. Germline CDR1 reads SEHNR; CDR2 reads FQNEAQ (reference sequence). The CDR3, as DNA: TGTGCCAGCAGGATGACCGGGGAGCTGTTTTTT. Amino acid sequence: CASRMTGELFF.

Many counts were recorded for this clonotype. J is TRBJ2-5 and V is TRBV5-6; D gene uncertain. The CDR3 has 13 amino acids. The V gene's germline CDR1 is SGHDT and CDR2 YYEEEE. Deletions cut 10 bases from V and 1 base from J, with 14 bases between. The CDR3 spells CAGAVGPQETQYF. The DNA of the CDR3 is TGTGCCGGAGCAGTGGGCCCCCAAGAGACCCAGTACTTC.

There are many counts of this clonotype. V is TRBV29-1 and J is TRBJ2-5; the D call may be TRBD1 or TRBD2 (5 bases each). Germline CDR1 SQVTM, CDR2 ANQGSEA. This CDR3 contains 13 residues. Trimming took 3 bases from V and 5 from J, leaving 13 bases between them. CDR3 residues: CSVDPGARETQYF. The CDR3 DNA is TGCAGCGTTGACCCCGGGGCGAGGGAGACCCAGTACTTC. Drawing the rest from reference TRBV29-1 and TRBJ2-5, the complete variable domain is SAVISQKPSRDICQRGTSLTIQCQVDSQVTMMFWYRQQPGQSLTLIATANQGSEATYESGFVIDKFPISRPNLTFSTLTVSNMSPEDSSIYLCSVDPGARETQYFGPGTRLLVL.

V usage is TRBV5-1 and J usage is TRBJ2-5, with 8 bases that match TRBD1. V gave up 3 bases and J gave up 2 bases; unmatched junction bases: 6. The CDR3 spans 15 residues. The germline V gene encodes CDR1 SGHRS and CDR2 YFSETQ. CDR3 sequence reads: CASSWTGSPQETQYF. The CDR3 DNA reads TGCGCCAGCAGCTGGACAGGGTCTCCTCAAGAGACCCAGTACTTC.

This chain connects TRBV27 to TRBJ1-4; TRBD1 is a possible D gene (5 bases). V lost 1 base to trimming and J lost 4 bases, with 7 bases between them. This CDR3 comprises 14 residues. Looked up from germline, CDR1 is MNHEY and CDR2 is SMNVEV (reference sequence). This CDR3 reads CASSLLGGNEKLFF. In DNA form, the CDR3 reads TGTGCCAGCAGTTTATTGGGGGGTAATGAAAAACTGTTTTTT. The full variable domain, in which reference TRBV27 and TRBJ1-4 provide the parts outside the CDR3, is EAQVTQNPRYLITVTGKKLTVTCSQNMNHEYMSWYRQDPGLGLRQIYYSMNVEVTDKGDVPEGYKVSRKEKRNFPLILESPSPNQTSLYFCASSLLGGNEKLFFGSGTQLSVL.

This clonotype has just a few counts. The rearrangement uses TRBV20-1 and TRBJ2-1, with 7 bases matching TRBD2. The J segment lost 0 bases and the V segment lost 3 bases, leaving 5 bases of the junction unmatched. CDR1 DFQATT and CDR2 SNEGSKA come from the germline V gene (reference sequence). The CDR3 totals 15 residues. The CDR3 DNA is TGCAGTGCTAGCGGTCCGGGGGGCTCCTACAATGAGCAGTTCTTC. It specifies CSASGPGGSYNEQFF.

The chain recombines TRBV9 with TRBJ1-3; D is ambiguous. The CDR3 runs 14 residues. The germline V gene encodes CDR1 SGDLS and CDR2 YYNGEE. Trimming stripped 2 bases from V and 0 bases from J, with 6 bases between. The chain's CDR3 is CASSVSASGNTIYF. For the CDR3, the DNA is TGTGCCAGCAGCGTCAGTGCCTCTGGAAACACCATATATTTT.

This clonotype was seen ten or more times. This chain joins TRBV11-2 and TRBJ2-5; TRBD2 aligns across 10 bases. V lost 4 bases and J lost 4; bases outside the gene matches: 9. This CDR3 comprises 16 residues. CDR1 and CDR2 from the germline V gene are SGHAT and FQNNGV. The CDR3 DNA follows: TGTGCCAGCAGCTCCCTCAGCGGGGGGGCGGGAGAGACCCAGTACTTC. It specifies CASSSLSGGAGETQYF. Combining the CDR3 with reference TRBV11-2 and TRBJ2-5 gives the whole variable domain EAGVAQSPRYKIIEKRQSVAFWCNPISGHATLYWYQQILGQGPKLLIQFQNNGVVDDSQLPKDRFSAERLKGVDSTLKIQPAKLEDSAVYLCASSSLSGGAGETQYFGPGTRLLVL.

The chain uses TRBV5-1 and TRBJ1-1; TRBD1 agrees at 7 bases. After removal of 4 bases from V and 6 bases from J, the junction contained 15 bases not matched to a gene. CDR3 length: 16 residues. Germline V gene sequence: CDR1 SGHRS, CDR2 YFSETQ. The CDR3 DNA reads as TGCGCCAGCAGCCCCACGCAGAGACAGGGCGACGCTGAAGCTTTCTTT. It is translated as CASSPTQRQGDAEAFF.

The chain uses TRBV4-1 and TRBJ2-4, with 9 bases identical to TRBD2. V shed 0 bases, J shed 8 bases, and the junction held 11 bases outside the gene matches. The germline V gene encodes CDR1 MGHRA and CDR2 YSYEKL. The CDR3 runs to 17 residues. The CDR3 nucleotides are TGCGCCAGCAGCCAAGATTCCGCGGGGGGGACTAGGGACATTCAGTACTTC. Translation: CASSQDSAGGTRDIQYF.

A few counts support this clonotype. CDR3 nucleotide sequence: TGTGCCAGCAGCTTAGGCGGAACAGTGGGGACTGAAGCTTTCTTT. Encoded protein: CASSLGGTVGTEAFF. This rearrangement joins TRBV7-2 to TRBJ1-1; no firm D call. The germline gives CDR1 SGHTA, CDR2 FQGNSA. Deletions cut 1 base from V and 5 bases from J, with 14 bases between. The CDR3 is 15 residues long. Full variable domain (rest looked up from reference TRBV7-2 and TRBJ1-1): GAGVSQSPSNKVTEKGKDVELRCDPISGHTALYWYRQSLGQGLEFLIYFQGNSAPDKSGLPSDRFSAERTGGSVSTLTIQRTQQEDSAVYLCASSLGGTVGTEAFFGQGTRLTVV.

This clonotype was seen repeatedly, ten times or more. V is TRBV4-3 and J is TRBJ2-7; maybe TRBD1 (5 bases). The CDR3 spans 16 residues. Deletions cut 4 bases from V and 2 bases from J, with 18 bases between. Germline V CDR1 and CDR2: LGHNA, YSLEER. The CDR3 reads CASSLIRGSLTYEQYF. The CDR3, as DNA: TGCGCCAGCAGCCTTATAAGGGGCTCCCTAACCTACGAGCAGTACTTC.

The chain recombines TRBV7-2 with TRBJ2-1, with TRBD2 matching 8 bases. After removal of 2 bases from V and 0 bases from J, the junction contained 9 bases not matched to a gene. The CDR3 loop spans 18 amino acids. Germline V CDR1 and CDR2: SGHTA, FQGNSA. This CDR3 reads CASSLPGGAPGSYNEQFF. For the CDR3, the DNA is TGTGCCAGCAGCTTACCCGGGGGGGCGCCCGGCTCCTACAATGAGCAGTTCTTC.

This clonotype turned up a few times. The gene calls are TRBV6-6 and TRBJ2-5; a weak D match, TRBD2 (6 bases). The germline CDR1 and CDR2 sequences are MNHNY and SVGAGI (reference sequence). V gave up 2 bases and J gave up 1 base, with 8 bases separating them. The CDR3 is 14 amino acids. CDR3 bases: TGTGCCAGCAGTTACGCGGGACCCCAAGAGACCCAGTACTTC. Translated, it gives CASSYAGPQETQYF.

The chain uses TRBV5-1 and TRBJ2-1, with D perhaps TRBD2 (5 bases). The CDR3 is 12 amino acids. Trimming left V 5 bases short and J 5 bases short, with 8 bases between. The germline gives CDR1 SGHRS, CDR2 YFSETQ. The CDR3 sequence is CASRRTDNEQFF. As DNA, the CDR3 is TGCGCCAGCAGGAGGACTGACAATGAGCAGTTCTTC.

This chain connects TRBV27 to TRBJ2-4; D perhaps matches TRBD2 (7 bases). V was pared by 1 base and J by 5 bases, with 15 bases between. Germline lookup yields CDR1 MNHEY and CDR2 SMNVEV (reference sequence). The CDR3 totals 16 residues. The CDR3 DNA follows: TGTGCCAGCAGTTTATACGGGGGGCTAGCGGAAAACATTCAGTACTTC. This sequence encodes CASSLYGGLAENIQYF.